The 10 T cell receptor beta chains below all came from one sample that was sequenced in a study of T cells in Graves' hyperthyroidism and ophthalmopathy. From RNA transcripts, TCR beta CDR3 regions were amplified. During a first-round RT-PCR of the TCR CDR3, the HTBI primer set was used. TCRdb recomputed calls from the multiplex PCR reads with MiXCR, one row per CDR3 protein. The table has some 400,000 distinct CDR3 sequences, about 13% seen once. Sequenced: blood. These receptors were obtained from a man aged 25 to 40 with Graves' hyperthyroidism that later progressed to Graves' ophthalmopathy.

This clonotype was counted at least ten times. One end of the junction fails to match germline, which may point to a read error. CDR3 in amino acids: CASSQAVSYEQYF. The CDR3 DNA sequence: TGTGCCAGCAGCCAAGCAGTTTCCTACGAGCAATACTTC. The rearrangement uses TRBV3-1 and TRBJ2-7, with D unresolved. There are 13 residues in the CDR3. Germline CDR1 LGHDT, CDR2 YNNKEL (reference sequence).

This clonotype was picked up many times. The gene calls are TRBV7-6 and TRBJ2-7; TRBD2 is a possible D gene (6 bases). The CDR3 has 14 residues. Trimming took 5 bases from V and 2 from J, leaving 13 bases between them. Per germline, CDR1 SGHVS and CDR2 FNYEAQ. This CDR3 is CASSPGTSPYEQYF. The CDR3, as DNA: TGTGCCAGCAGCCCCGGGACTTCCCCCTACGAGCAGTACTTC.

This clonotype was counted between two and nine times. The chain carries TRBV9 and TRBJ2-3; D is perhaps TRBD2 (6 bases). V was clipped by 4 bases and J by 0 bases, with 12 bases between them. CDR3 length equals 15 residues. Germline CDR1 reads SGDLS; CDR2 reads YYNGEE. The CDR3, as DNA: TGTGCCAGCAGCCGGGACTTCTCTAGCACAGATACGCAGTATTTT. Translation gives CASSRDFSSTDTQYF.

This clonotype appeared many times. The chain recombines TRBV2 with TRBJ1-1, with 8 nucleotides matching TRBD1. This CDR3 spans 13 amino acids. Germline-derived CDR1 and CDR2 are SNHLY and FYNNEI. The J segment lost 1 base and the V segment lost 10 bases, leaving 5 bases of the junction unmatched. CDR3 nucleotide sequence: TGTGCCACGAAAGACAGGGGGAACACTGAAGCTTTCTTT. Its translation: CATKDRGNTEAFF.

This clonotype was detected a few times. The gene calls are TRBV10-3 and TRBJ2-1, with D perhaps matching TRBD1 (6 bases). The CDR3 is 13 residues long. V was cut by 6 bases and J by 7 bases, with 13 bases left in between. Germline assignment: CDR1 ENHRY and CDR2 SYGVKD. The CDR3 DNA reads as TGTGCCATCAGGATTAGCAGGGGTAATGAGCAGTTCTTC. Translation: CAIRISRGNEQFF.

This clonotype has ten or more counts. The J gene is TRBJ1-2, the V gene TRBV12-5; 7 bases fit TRBD1. Germline V gives CDR1 LGHNT, CDR2 FRNRAP. The CDR3 totals 16 residues. After removal of 1 base from V and 3 bases from J, the junction contained 8 bases not matched to a gene. CDR3 in amino acids: CASGLDRGTLDYGYTF. DNA for the CDR3: TGTGCTAGTGGTTTGGACAGGGGAACCCTTGACTATGGCTACACCTTC.

The CDR3 sequence: CASSQEAGPSTDTQYF. As DNA, the CDR3 is TGCGCCAGCAGCCAAGAGGCGGGCCCAAGCACAGATACGCAGTATTTT. V gene TRBV4-1 combines with J gene TRBJ2-3, with D possibly being TRBD2 (5 bases). Deletions cut 0 bases from V and 0 bases from J, with 10 bases between. The CDR3 is made up of 16 amino acids. Germline V gene lookup returns CDR1 MGHRA and CDR2 YSYEKL.

This clonotype was observed at least ten times. This chain links TRBV10-3 with TRBJ1-1; no reliable D call. The CDR3 totals 14 residues. Trimming cost V 7 bases and J 0 bases, with 12 bases left between them. Germline CDR1 and CDR2: ENHRY and SYGVKD. The CDR3 DNA reads TGTGCCATCAAGCAGCCCCCGATGAACACTGAAGCTTTCTTT. Translation gives CAIKQPPMNTEAFF.

This clonotype has at least ten counts. The chain has TRBV24-1 and TRBJ1-5, with D possibly TRBD1 on 5 matching bases. Looked up from germline, CDR1 is KGHDR and CDR2 is SFDVKD. V was shortened by 0 bases and J by 1 base, with 9 bases between the two germline ends. The CDR3 sequence is 16 residues long. This chain's CDR3 is CATSDLTGLSNQPQHF. The CDR3 bases are TGTGCCACCAGTGATTTGACGGGGCTGAGCAATCAGCCCCAGCATTTT.

This clonotype was recorded a few times. The CDR3 nucleotides are TGCAGTGCTAGAGAAGGGGGAACATTCTGGACCACTGAAGCTTTCTTT. This gives the protein CSAREGGTFWTTEAFF. The chain employs TRBV20-1 and TRBJ1-1; TRBD1 is a possible D gene (6 bases). The CDR3 has 16 residues. Germline CDR1 reads DFQATT; CDR2 reads SNEGSKA (reference sequence). The V end was cut by 0 bases, the J end by 4 bases, with 18 bases between.